This T cell receptor (beta chain) appears in the sequencing data of a study of metastatic and nonmetastatic thyroid tumors. Turning to the study itself: Repertoires of blood and of tissue (tumor or nodule) from malignant and benign thyroid patients were compared. Whole-study findings and limits: Patients with malignant thyroid tumors reportedly had significantly higher TCR beta diversity than those with benign nodules, in blood and tumor.

With MiXCR, TCRdb reprocessed the PCR reads. The top ten clones hold under 15% of a sample with 18,000 or so clones, under 35% of them seen once. With respect to this clone: What it binds is not known.

Not a single patient had been given any form of treatment at any point before undergoing thyroid surgery. The sequencing input was tumor tissue. The TCR sequence derives from a female donor with papillary thyroid cancer or a benign thyroid nodule (not recorded which). Some clones in this sample may be carry-over from other donors' samples.

CDR3 sequence: CSAKGRGLSYEQYF. The CDR3, as DNA: TGCAGTGCTAAGGGGCGGGGACTCTCCTACGAGCAGTACTTC. The chain couples TRBV20-1 to TRBJ2-7; TRBD2 is a possible D gene (6 bases). This CDR3 has 14 amino acids. V was cut by 4 bases and J by 0 bases, with 13 bases left in between. CDR1 and CDR2 from the germline V gene are DFQATT and SNEGSKA (reference sequence).